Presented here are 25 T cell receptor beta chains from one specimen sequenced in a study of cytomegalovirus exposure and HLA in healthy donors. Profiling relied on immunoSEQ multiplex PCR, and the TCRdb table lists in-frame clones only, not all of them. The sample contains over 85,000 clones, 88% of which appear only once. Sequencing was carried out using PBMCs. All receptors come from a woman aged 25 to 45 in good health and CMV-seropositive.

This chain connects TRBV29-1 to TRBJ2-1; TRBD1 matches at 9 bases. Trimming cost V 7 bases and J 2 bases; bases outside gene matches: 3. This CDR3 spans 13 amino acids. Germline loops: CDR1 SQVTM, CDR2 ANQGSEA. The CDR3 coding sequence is TGCAGCGCCCGGGACAGGGCCTACAATGAGCAGTTCTTC. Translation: CSARDRAYNEQFF.

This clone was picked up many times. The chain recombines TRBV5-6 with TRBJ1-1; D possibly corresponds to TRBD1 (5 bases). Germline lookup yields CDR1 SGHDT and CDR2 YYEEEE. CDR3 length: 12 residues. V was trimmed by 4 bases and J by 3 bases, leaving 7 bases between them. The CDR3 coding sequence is TGTGCCAGCAGCCCGGGGGACACTGAAGCTTTCTTT. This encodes CASSPGDTEAFF.

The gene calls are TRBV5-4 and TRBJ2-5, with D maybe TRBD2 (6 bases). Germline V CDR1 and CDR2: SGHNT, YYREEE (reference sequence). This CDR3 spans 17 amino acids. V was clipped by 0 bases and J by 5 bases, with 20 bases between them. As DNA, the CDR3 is TGTGCCAGCAGCTTGGGCGGTAGCGGCTATGGGGGGGAGACCCAGTACTTC. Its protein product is CASSLGGSGYGGETQYF.

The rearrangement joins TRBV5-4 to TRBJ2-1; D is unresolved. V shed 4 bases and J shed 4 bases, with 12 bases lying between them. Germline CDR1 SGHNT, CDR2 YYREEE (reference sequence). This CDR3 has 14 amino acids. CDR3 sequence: CASSGSPPYNEQFF. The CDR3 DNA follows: TGTGCCAGCAGCGGTAGCCCTCCGTACAATGAGCAGTTCTTC.

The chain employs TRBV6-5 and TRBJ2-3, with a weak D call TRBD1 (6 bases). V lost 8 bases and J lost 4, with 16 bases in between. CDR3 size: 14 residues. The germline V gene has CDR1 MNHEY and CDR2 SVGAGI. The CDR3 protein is CASGTYRDADTQYF. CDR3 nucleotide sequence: TGTGCCAGCGGAACCTACAGGGACGCAGATACGCAGTATTTT.

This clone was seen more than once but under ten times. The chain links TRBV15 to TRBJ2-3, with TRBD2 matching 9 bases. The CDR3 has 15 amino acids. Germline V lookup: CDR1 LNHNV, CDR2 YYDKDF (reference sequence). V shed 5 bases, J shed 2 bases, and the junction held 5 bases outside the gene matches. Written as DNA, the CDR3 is TGTGCCACCAGCCTTAGCGGGGGCCCCACAGATACGCAGTATTTT. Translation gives CATSLSGGPTDTQYF.

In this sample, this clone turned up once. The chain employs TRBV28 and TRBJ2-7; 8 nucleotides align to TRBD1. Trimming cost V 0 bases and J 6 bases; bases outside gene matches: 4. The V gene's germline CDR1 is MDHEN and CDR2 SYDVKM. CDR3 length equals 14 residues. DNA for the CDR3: TGTGCCAGCAGTTTATGGGACAGGGTCGGCGAGCAGTACTTC. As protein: CASSLWDRVGEQYF.

In nucleotides, the CDR3 is TGTGCCAGCAGATACAGGGGAATGAACACTGAAGCTTTCTTT. This codes for CASRYRGMNTEAFF. The chain couples TRBV2 to TRBJ1-1, with 7 bases identical to TRBD1. Germline CDR1 is SNHLY and CDR2 is FYNNEI. The CDR3 is 14 amino acids. Trimming took 6 bases from V and 0 from J; bases not matched to a gene: 4.

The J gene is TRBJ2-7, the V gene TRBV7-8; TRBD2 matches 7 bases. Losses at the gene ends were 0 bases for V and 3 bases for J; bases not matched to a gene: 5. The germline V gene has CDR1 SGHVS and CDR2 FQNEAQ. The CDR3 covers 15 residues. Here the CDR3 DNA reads TGTGCCAGCAGCTTAGCCGGGACTAAAAACTACGAGCAGTACTTC. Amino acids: CASSLAGTKNYEQYF.

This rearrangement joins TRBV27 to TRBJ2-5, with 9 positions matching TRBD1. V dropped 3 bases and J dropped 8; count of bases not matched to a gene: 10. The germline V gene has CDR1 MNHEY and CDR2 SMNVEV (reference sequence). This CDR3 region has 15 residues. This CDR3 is CASSLSTGTGITQYF. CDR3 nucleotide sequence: TGTGCCAGCAGTTTGTCTACCGGGACAGGGATAACCCAGTACTTC.

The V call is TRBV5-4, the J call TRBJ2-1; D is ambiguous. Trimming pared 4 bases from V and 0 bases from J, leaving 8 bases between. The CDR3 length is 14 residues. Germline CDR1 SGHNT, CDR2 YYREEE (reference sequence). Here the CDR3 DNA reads TGTGCCAGCAGCCAGGATACCTCCTACAATGAGCAGTTCTTC. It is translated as CASSQDTSYNEQFF.

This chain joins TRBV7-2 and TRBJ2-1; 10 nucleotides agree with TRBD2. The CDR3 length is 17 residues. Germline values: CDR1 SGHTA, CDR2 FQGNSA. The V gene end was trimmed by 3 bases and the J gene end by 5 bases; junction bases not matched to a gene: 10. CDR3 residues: CASSFRRTSGGDNEQFF. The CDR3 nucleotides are TGTGCCAGCAGCTTCCGCCGGACTAGCGGAGGGGACAATGAGCAGTTCTTC.

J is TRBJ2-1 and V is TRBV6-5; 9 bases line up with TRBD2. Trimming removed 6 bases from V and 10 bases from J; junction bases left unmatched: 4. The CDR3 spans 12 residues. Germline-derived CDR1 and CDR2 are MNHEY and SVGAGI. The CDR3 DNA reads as TGTGCCAGCAGCCGGACTAGCGAGGAGCAGTTCTTC. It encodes CASSRTSEEQFF.

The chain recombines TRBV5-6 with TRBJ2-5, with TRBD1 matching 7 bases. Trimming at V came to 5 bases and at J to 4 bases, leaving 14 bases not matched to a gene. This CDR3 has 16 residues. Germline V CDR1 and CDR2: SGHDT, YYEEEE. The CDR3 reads CASSPPLGRQGETQYF. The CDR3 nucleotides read TGTGCCAGCAGTCCTCCCCTAGGGAGACAGGGAGAGACCCAGTACTTC.

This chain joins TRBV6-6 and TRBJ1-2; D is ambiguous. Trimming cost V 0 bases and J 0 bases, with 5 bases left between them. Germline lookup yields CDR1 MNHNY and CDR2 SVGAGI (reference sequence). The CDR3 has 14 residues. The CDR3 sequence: CASSYSFSNYGYTF. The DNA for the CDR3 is TGTGCCAGCAGTTACTCGTTCTCTAACTATGGCTACACCTTC.

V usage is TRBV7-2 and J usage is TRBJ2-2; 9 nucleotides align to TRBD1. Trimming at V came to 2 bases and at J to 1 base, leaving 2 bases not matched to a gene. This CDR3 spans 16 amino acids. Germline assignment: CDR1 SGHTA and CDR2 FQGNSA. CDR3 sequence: CASSLLGQGNTGELFF. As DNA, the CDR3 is TGTGCCAGCAGCTTACTGGGACAGGGGAACACCGGGGAGCTGTTTTTT.

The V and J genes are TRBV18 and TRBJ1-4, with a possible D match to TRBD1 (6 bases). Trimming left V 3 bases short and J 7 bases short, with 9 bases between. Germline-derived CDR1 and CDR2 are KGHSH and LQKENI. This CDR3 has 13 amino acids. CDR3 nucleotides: TGTGCCAGCTCACCTCCAGGGGTTGAAAAACTGTTTTTT. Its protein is CASSPPGVEKLFF.

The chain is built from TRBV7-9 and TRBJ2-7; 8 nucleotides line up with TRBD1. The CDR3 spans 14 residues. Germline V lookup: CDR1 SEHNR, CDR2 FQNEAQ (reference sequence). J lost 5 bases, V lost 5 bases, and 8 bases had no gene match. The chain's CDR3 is CASSGMTGVNEQYF. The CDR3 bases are TGTGCCAGCAGCGGAATGACAGGGGTCAACGAGCAGTACTTC.

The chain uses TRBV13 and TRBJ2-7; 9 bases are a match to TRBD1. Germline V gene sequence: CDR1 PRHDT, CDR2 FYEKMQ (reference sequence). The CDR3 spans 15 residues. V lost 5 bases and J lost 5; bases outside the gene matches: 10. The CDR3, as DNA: TGTGCCAGCAGCCCCACCGGACAGGGGAAGGACGAGCAGTACTTC. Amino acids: CASSPTGQGKDEQYF. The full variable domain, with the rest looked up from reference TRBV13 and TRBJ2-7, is AAGVIQSPRHLIKEKRETATLKCYPIPRHDTVYWYQQGPGQDPQFLISFYEKMQSDKGSIPDRFSAQQFSDYHSELNMSSLELGDSALYFCASSPTGQGKDEQYFGPGTRLTVT.

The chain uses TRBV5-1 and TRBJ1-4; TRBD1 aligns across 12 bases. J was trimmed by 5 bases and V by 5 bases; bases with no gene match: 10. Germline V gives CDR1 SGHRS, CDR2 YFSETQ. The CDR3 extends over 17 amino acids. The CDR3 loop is CASRSGQGAPWNEKLFF. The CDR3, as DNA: TGCGCCAGCAGATCGGGACAGGGGGCGCCGTGGAATGAAAAACTGTTTTTT.

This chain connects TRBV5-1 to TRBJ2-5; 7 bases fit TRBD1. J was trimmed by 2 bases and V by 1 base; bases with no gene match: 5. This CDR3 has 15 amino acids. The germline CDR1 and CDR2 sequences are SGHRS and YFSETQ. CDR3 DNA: TGCGCCAGCAGCTTGCAAGGGGGCCATCAAGAGACCCAGTACTTC. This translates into CASSLQGGHQETQYF.

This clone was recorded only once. In DNA, the CDR3 is TGTGCCAGCAGTTTGTCCAGGGCTAGCTCTGGAAACACCATATATTTT. Protein sequence: CASSLSRASSGNTIYF. This chain uses TRBV6-5 with TRBJ1-3; tentative D call: TRBD1 (5 bases). V lost 4 bases, J lost 0 bases, and 13 bases lay in between. This CDR3 comprises 16 residues. CDR1 and CDR2 (germline): MNHEY, SVGAGI.

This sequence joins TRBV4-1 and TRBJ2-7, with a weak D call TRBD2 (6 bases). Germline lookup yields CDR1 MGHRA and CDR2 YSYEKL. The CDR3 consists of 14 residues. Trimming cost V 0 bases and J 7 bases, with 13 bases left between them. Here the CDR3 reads CASSQDVSRGEQYF. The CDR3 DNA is TGCGCCAGCAGCCAAGATGTCAGCCGGGGGGAGCAGTACTTC.

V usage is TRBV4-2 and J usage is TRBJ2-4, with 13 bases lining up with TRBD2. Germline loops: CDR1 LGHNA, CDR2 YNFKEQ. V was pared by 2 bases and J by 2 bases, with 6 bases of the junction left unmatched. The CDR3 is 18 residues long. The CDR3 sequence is CASSQTGLAGNPKNIQYF. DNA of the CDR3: TGTGCCAGCAGCCAAACGGGACTAGCGGGAAATCCCAAAAACATTCAGTACTTC.

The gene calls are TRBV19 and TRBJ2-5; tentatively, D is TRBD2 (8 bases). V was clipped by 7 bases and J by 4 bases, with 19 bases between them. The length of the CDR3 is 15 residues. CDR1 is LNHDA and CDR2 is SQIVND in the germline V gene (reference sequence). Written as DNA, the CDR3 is TGTGCCAGTACAGGGGGTAGCGGGATTTTAGAGACCCAGTACTTC. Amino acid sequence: CASTGGSGILETQYF.